This entry is about one TCR beta chain. This specimen belongs to a study of blood T cell repertoires in COVID-19. For the study at large: The United States, Italy and Spain were the sources of the acute and convalescent COVID-19 samples. T cells, B-cell-depleted T cells, or PBMCs provided the cDNA or gDNA that served as material.

Method: immunoSEQ multiplex PCR; TCRdb's copy keeps in-frame clones and lacks some. The repertoire has 15,000 to 20,000 clones, 80% of them found once; the top ten carry approximately 10%. The CDR3 length is 13 residues. V was pared by 2 bases and J by 6 bases, with 11 bases between. CDR1 is SGDLS, CDR2 YYNGEE, per germline. The TCR comes from a man aged 80 or over with acute or convalescent COVID-19. Sequenced sample: peripheral blood. This chain links TRBV9 with TRBJ1-2; possibly TRBD1 for D (6 bases). The CDR3 DNA sequence: TGTGCCAGCAGCGTCGGGACAAGCCATGGCTACACCTTC. Its protein product is CASSVGTSHGYTF.